This TCR beta chain was found in a study of T-cell memory formation after mild COVID-19. The CDR3 has 17 amino acids. Germline lookup yields CDR1 LGHDT and CDR2 YNNKEL (reference sequence). V was pared by 1 base and J by 0 bases, with 13 bases between. Via MiXCR, TCRdb re-called the 5' RACE reads, giving one row per CDR3 protein. The sample includes 350,000 to 450,000 distinct CDR3 sequences, 24% of them seen just once. This clonotype occurred once. The chain employs TRBV3-1 and TRBJ2-1; no clear D. The material sequenced was PBMCs or a T cell subset sorted from them (not recorded which). This sequence was found in an adult woman who had mild COVID-19 (a few samples of this study predate the infection). Cell type and time point are not known. DNA of the CDR3: TGTGCCAGCAGCCAAGTGAAGGGTACCAGCTCCTACAATGAGCAGTTCTTC. Translation: CASSQVKGTSSYNEQFF.